This T cell receptor (beta chain) appears in the sequencing data of a study of blood T cells in healthy people across ages. The donors, healthy Caucasians from Russia, were aged about 6 to 90. Trimming cost V 3 bases and J 2 bases; bases outside gene matches: 6. Germline loops: CDR1 KGHDR, CDR2 SFDVKD. The CDR3 is made up of 16 amino acids. This clonotype was detected a few times. With a J-beta primer mix and a sample-barcoded 5' primer, a second PCR ran 7 to 11 cycles. Researchers report that a template-switch adaptor with 12 random nucleotides tagged each cDNA molecule. TCRdb reprocessed the 5' RACE reads via MiXCR and lists one record per CDR3 protein. The sample holds hundreds of thousands of distinct CDR3 sequences, less than 35% seen once.

The sequence was obtained from an elderly woman in good health. The chain uses TRBV24-1 and TRBJ1-5, with 7 bases fitting TRBD1. Sample: blood. The CDR3 nucleotides read TGTGCCACCAGTGATGACGACAGGGAAGGCAATCAGCCCCAGCATTTT. This encodes CATSDDDREGNQPQHF.